The 9 T cell receptor beta chains below were found in one sample sequenced in a study of OX40 agonist ivuxolimab in advanced cancers. Only in-frame clones appear in the TCRdb table, and some are missing; sequencing was by immunoSEQ multiplex PCR. This table has some 21,000 clones, 80% to 90% appearing once. The starting material was CD4+ or CD8+ T cells sorted from blood, obtained in a trial of the OX40 agonist ivuxolimab. These receptors were taken from an adult with an advanced solid tumor such as melanoma, head and neck, liver or kidney cancer.

The chain carries TRBV19 and TRBJ2-2; 9 nucleotides line up with TRBD1. Germline V lookup: CDR1 LNHDA, CDR2 SQIVND (reference sequence). Trimming took 6 bases from V and 4 from J; bases not matched to a gene: 15. The CDR3 loop spans 18 amino acids. DNA for the CDR3: TGTGCCAGTAGGAATAGGGGACCGGGACAGGGAATCACCGGGGAGCTGTTTTTT. Protein sequence: CASRNRGPGQGITGELFF.

The chain employs TRBV19 and TRBJ1-4; D gene unclear. CDR3 length: 11 residues. V was cut by 6 bases and J by 12 bases, with 11 bases left in between. CDR1 and CDR2 from the germline V gene are LNHDA and SQIVND (reference sequence). The CDR3 region has the DNA TGTGCCAGTAGGGATTGGCGGGAACTGTTTTTT. Translation gives CASRDWRELFF.

The gene calls are TRBV10-3 and TRBJ2-1; D is perhaps TRBD2 (5 bases). The CDR3 has 15 residues. Trimming cost V 2 bases and J 6 bases, with 14 bases left between them. Germline V lookup: CDR1 ENHRY, CDR2 SYGVKD. CDR3 DNA: TGTGCCATCAGTGAGGGAGAGGGAATTCGCAATGAGCAGTTCTTC. This codes for CAISEGEGIRNEQFF.

The rearrangement uses TRBV9 and TRBJ1-4; D unresolved. This CDR3 has 12 residues. Deletions cut 3 bases from V and 4 bases from J, with 4 bases between. The germline gives CDR1 SGDLS, CDR2 YYNGEE. The CDR3 DNA reads as TGTGCCAGCAGCGCGGATAATGAAAAACTGTTTTTT. Amino acid sequence: CASSADNEKLFF.

This chain links TRBV18 with TRBJ2-1; 13 nucleotides match TRBD2. V was clipped by 4 bases and J by 8 bases; unmatched bases: 8. This CDR3 region has 16 residues. Germline CDR1 is KGHSH and CDR2 is LQKENI. CDR3 amino acids: CASSLGLAGPRYEQFF. CDR3 bases: TGTGCCAGCTCACTGGGACTAGCGGGGCCTCGGTATGAGCAGTTCTTC. The complete variable domain, with remaining parts taken from reference TRBV18 and TRBJ2-1, reads NAGVMQNPRHLVRRRGQEARLRCSPMKGHSHVYWYRQLPEEGLKFMVYLQKENIIDESGMPKERFSAEFPKEGPSILRIQQVVRGDSAAYFCASSLGLAGPRYEQFFGPGTRLTVL.

The chain links TRBV2 to TRBJ2-5; no reliable D call. The V gene lost 3 bases and the J gene lost 2 bases, with 7 bases spanning the gap. The germline CDR1 and CDR2 sequences are SNHLY and FYNNEI. CDR3 length equals 13 residues. CDR3 nucleotide sequence: TGTGCCAGCAGTGAGTTCCTACAAGAGACCCAGTACTTC. This codes for CASSEFLQETQYF.

V and J are TRBV27 and TRBJ2-7; D remains unclear. The CDR3 has 12 residues. From germline, CDR1 is MNHEY and CDR2 SMNVEV (reference sequence). Trimming shortened V by 4 bases and J by 7 bases, and 11 bases separated the two germline ends. CDR3 DNA: TGTGCCAGCAGTTCCCGGAGCCTGGAGCAGTACTTC. This codes for CASSSRSLEQYF.

The V gene is TRBV5-6, the J gene TRBJ2-1; D possibly corresponds to TRBD2 (5 bases). The germline V and J ends were trimmed by 1 base and 5 bases, with 13 bases remaining between them. From germline, CDR1 is SGHDT and CDR2 YYEEEE. CDR3 size: 15 residues. Written as DNA, the CDR3 is TGTGCCAGCAGCTTGCGGGGTCAGGCCCACAATGAGCAGTTCTTC. Residues: CASSLRGQAHNEQFF.

This chain links TRBV30 with TRBJ2-1; D not certain. The CDR3 covers 11 residues. Germline loops: CDR1 GTSNPN, CDR2 SVGIG (reference sequence). V lost 2 bases and J 9 bases, leaving 8 bases between the germline ends. For the CDR3, the DNA is TGTGCCTGGAGTAACCCTCGTGAGCAGTTCTTC. It is translated as CAWSNPREQFF.